This T cell receptor beta chain was identified during a study of CD8 T cells in Susac syndrome (dated by TCRdb to between 2017 and 2020). Regarding the study in general: Of the Susac syndrome patients who were sequenced, about eight were in clinical remission while 5 or 6 had clinically active disease. At the time of blood withdrawal, Susac syndrome patients were either therapy-naive, taking corticosteroids (with some also receiving IVIg), or on IVIg alone. The study used repertoire sequencing to test whether antigen drove CD8+ T cell activation and differentiation in Susac syndrome.

High-throughput TCR beta sequencing profiled peripheral blood CD8+ and CD4+ T cells from healthy donors, Susac syndrome patients and multiple sclerosis patients. Recently defined diagnostic criteria for definite or probable disease were met by the Susac syndrome patients. Bulk CD8+ and CD4+ T cells were purified by magnetic negative isolation, whereas CD8+ TEMRA cells were enriched by FACS. Blood was drawn into EDTA tubes, processed within 24 hours, and PBMCs were isolated by density gradient centrifugation. PBMCs intended for TCR sequencing were cryopreserved in liquid nitrogen and thawed later in a water bath at 37 degrees C. A purity of at least 90% was achieved for sorted or isolated CD4+, CD8+ and CD8+ TEMRA cells. RNA was extracted with the RNeasy kit and roughly 0.5 to 1 ug was reverse transcribed using random hexamers. TCR beta CDR3 regions were amplified with the immunoSEQ multiplex PCR assay covering 54 Vbeta and 13 Jbeta segments. Bias from PCR amplification was corrected by using a synthetic template baseline for primer optimization and for computational correction. Per the original workflow: Reads were annotated to V, D and J genes per IMGT and analyzed with immunoSEQ Analyzer, keeping only productive sequences. To calculate clonality, Shannon entropy was normalized by log2 of the number of productive unique sequences and then subtracted from one. For each patient and control, public and private clones were evaluated within the 100 most prevalent clones. Clones were defined as Susac-specific when absent from the healthy and MS cohorts, from about 970 published viral clones and from other ImmuneACCESS disease sequences. The public reads were quality trimmed at Q25 with fastp and then assembled into clones with MiXCR by TCRdb, keeping productive beta chains. Every distinct CDR3 protein forms one entry, paired with its most common genes and DNA. These V and J calls are TCRdb output, not the study's own analysis. The sample data list about 150,000 distinct CDR3 sequences, and approximately 95% of these were observed just once. The top ten clonotypes cover 0.16% of the sample.

Summary of the overall study and its limitations: The TCR sequencing and HLA analysis was acknowledged to have included a relatively small number of individuals. No clonal expansion was detected in the CD4+ T cell repertoire of Susac syndrome patients.

As for this clonotype: The clone's antigen remains unknown. No much larger clonotype is one base removed from it; base qualities were not supplied.

Sequences LGHDT (CDR1) and YNNKEL (CDR2) are obtained from the germline V gene (reference sequence). From cysteine to phenylalanine, the CDR3 is 15 amino acids long. Of all the DNA, just the CDR3 is kept, 45 bases in frame from base 1. V is cut by 0 bases and J by 0 bases, and the space between the germline ends is 8 bases. The sequencing input was CD4+ T cells from PBMCs. Recombination linked TRBV3-1 to TRBJ1-1; the D gene remains uncertain. This TCR derives from a human donor with Susac syndrome. This receptor has the CDR3 CASSQDPGLNTEAFF. The bases are TGTGCCAGCAGCCAAGATCCGGGCCTGAACACTGAAGCTTTCTTT.